This TCR beta chain was recovered during a study of blood T cell repertoires in COVID-19. Study-level background: Samples came from the United States, Italy and Spain, spanning acute and convalescent COVID-19. Sources were T cells, B-cell-depleted T cells, or PBMCs; the material itself was cDNA or gDNA.

V shed 1 base and J 4 bases; nucleotides not matched to a gene: 10. CDR3 length: 18 amino acids. The germline V gene encodes CDR1 MDHEN and CDR2 SYDVKM. Source study methods: For nucleated cells, counts were estimated from reference gene primer amplification. Repertoires were generated with immunoSEQ multiplex PCR, while TCRdb's copy carries only in-frame clones and drops some. V and J calls and clone size are given by that table; D and trimming were obtained from the DNA. The sample carries approximately 120,000 clones, 75% to 90% recorded once. The V and J genes are TRBV28 and TRBJ2-1; TRBD2 agrees at 10 bases. This sequence was found in a human donor in a cohort sampled during active COVID-19. The specimen was peripheral blood. CDR3 residues: CASSLSLGAGGRYNEQFF. The CDR3 DNA is TGTGCCAGCAGTTTATCCCTAGGAGCGGGAGGGCGGTACAATGAGCAGTTCTTC.